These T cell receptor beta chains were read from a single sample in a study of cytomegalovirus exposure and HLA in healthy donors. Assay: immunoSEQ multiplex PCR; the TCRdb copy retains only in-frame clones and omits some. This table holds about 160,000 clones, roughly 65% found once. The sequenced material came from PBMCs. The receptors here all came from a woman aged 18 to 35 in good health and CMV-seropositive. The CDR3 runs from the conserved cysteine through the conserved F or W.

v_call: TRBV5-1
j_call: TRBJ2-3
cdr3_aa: CASTYLPREGDTQYF

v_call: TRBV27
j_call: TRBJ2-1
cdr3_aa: CASTGSKYSYNEQFF

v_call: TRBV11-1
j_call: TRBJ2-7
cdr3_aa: CASRNALGEQYF

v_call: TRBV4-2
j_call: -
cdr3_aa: CASSQGASGGSYEQYF

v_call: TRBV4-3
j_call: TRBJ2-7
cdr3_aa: CASSPGQGAYEQYF

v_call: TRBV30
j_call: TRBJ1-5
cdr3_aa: CAWSVRGNQPQHF

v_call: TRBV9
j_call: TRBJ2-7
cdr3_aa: CASSVGAGVPYEQYF

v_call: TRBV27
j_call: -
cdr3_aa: CASSLSGTGAYEQYF

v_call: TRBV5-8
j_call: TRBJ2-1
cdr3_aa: CASSPGQGRQFF

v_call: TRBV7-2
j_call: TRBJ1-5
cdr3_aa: CASSPQRGNQPQHF

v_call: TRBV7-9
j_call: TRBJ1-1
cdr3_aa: CASSSGQGHTEAFF

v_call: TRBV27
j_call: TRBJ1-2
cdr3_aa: CASKSLERRDGYTF

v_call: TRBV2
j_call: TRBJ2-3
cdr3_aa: CASRRAGVDTQYF

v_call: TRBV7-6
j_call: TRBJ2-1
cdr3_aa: CASSKNSGQSSYNEQFF

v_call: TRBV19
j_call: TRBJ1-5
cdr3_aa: CASSIGRADGPQHF

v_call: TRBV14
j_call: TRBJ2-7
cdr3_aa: CASSQDKGTSGTAEQYF

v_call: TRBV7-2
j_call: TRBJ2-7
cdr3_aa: CASTLLWPRDEQYF

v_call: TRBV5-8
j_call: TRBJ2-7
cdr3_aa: CAGVAGVTSYEQYF

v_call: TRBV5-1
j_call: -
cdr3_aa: CASSGGGGSSYEQYF

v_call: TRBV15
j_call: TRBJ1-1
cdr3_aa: CATTPRGIQEAFF

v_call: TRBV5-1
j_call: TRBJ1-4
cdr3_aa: CASSLAVARTNEKLFF

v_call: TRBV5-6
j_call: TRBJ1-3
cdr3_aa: CASSLAIGEGRNTIYF

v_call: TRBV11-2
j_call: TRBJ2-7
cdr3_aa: CASSLDRRRADEYF

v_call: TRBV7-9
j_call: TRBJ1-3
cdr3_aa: CASSLRGDPNTIYF

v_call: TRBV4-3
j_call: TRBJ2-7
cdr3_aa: CASSQEDRPTYEQYF

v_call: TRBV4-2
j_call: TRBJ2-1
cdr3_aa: CASSHGGGPYNEQFF

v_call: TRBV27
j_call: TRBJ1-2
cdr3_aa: CASALRAGGYYGYTF

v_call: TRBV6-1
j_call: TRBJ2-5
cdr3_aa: CASSNRASGSDTQYF

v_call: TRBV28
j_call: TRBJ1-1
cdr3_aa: CASLLWGGQNTEAFF

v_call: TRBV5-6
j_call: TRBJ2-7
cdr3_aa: CASSPVPGQGAYEQYF

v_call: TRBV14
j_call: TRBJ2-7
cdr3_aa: CASSQDLGGYSSYEQYF

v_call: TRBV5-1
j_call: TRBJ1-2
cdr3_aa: CASSLGTGGWGNYGYTF

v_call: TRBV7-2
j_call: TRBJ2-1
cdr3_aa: CASSSSGSGDNEQFF

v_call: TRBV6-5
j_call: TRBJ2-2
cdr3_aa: CASSYRLGGHTGELFF

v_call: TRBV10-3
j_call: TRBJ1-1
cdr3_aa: CAIRNGVEAFF

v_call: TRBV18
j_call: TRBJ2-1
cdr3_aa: CASSHKELAGASYNEQFF

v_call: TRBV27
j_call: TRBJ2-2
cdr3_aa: CASSSGVTGELFF

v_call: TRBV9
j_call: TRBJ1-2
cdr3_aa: CASRKEGQLNYGYTF

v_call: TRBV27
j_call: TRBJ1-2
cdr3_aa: CASNHGTGTGYTF

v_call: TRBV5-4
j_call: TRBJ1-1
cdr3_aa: CASSLLGGKEAFF

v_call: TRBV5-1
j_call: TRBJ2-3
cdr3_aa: CASSLGLAGDTQYF

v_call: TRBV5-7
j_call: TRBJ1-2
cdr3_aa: CASSLARRAKANYGYTF

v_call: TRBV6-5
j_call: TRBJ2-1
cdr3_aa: CASSYSISPLYNEQFF

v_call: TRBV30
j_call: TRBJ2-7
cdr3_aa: CAWSVNGGEQYF

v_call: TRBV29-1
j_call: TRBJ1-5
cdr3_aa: CSVGQGWNQPQHF

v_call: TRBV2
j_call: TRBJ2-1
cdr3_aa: CASSESSRRYNEQFF

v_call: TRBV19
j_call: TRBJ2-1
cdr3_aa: CASSFETSGRGAYNEQFF

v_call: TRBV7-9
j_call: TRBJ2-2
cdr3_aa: CASSPTGSGGITGELFF

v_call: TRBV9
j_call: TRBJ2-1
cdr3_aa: CASSVGIAERQFF

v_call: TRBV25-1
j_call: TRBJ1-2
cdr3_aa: CASRDSNYGYTF

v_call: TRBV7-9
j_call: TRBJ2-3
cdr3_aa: CASSLVPRLAKTDTQYF

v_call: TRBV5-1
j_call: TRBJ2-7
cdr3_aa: CASSFGQGGYEQYF

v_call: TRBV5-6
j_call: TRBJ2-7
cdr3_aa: CASSFSTSREQYF

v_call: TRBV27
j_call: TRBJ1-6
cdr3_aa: CASSSTDRRGSYNSPLHF

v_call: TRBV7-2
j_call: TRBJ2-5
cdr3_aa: CASSLGQHKETQYF

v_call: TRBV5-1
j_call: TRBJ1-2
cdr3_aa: CASSFGQSYGYTF

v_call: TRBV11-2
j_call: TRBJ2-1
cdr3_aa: CASSFSLADEQFF